This T cell receptor (beta chain) was identified in a study of blood T cell repertoires in COVID-19. Overall study: Acute-phase and convalescent COVID-19 samples originated in the United States, Italy and Spain.

In the study's own analysis: Researchers report that nucleated cell counts were estimated from reference gene primer amplification. Sequenced by immunoSEQ multiplex PCR; TCRdb stores in-frame clones only, minus some. V and J calls and clone size are those listed in that table; D and trimming were worked out from the DNA. This table holds hundreds of thousands of clones, 80% to 90% found once. The CDR3 is made up of 14 amino acids. CDR1 SGDLS and CDR2 YYNGEE come from the germline V gene. Trimming left V 0 bases short and J 2 bases short, with 6 bases between. Individuals drawn from about 26 US areas were roughly 18 to 95 years old.

This chain joins TRBV9 and TRBJ1-5, with D hard to call. The sequenced material came from PBMCs or T cells enriched from blood (not recorded which). This TCR derives from a woman aged 40 to 50 with acute COVID-19. CDR3 protein: CASSVDSRNQPQHF. The CDR3 nucleotides are TGTGCCAGCAGCGTAGACAGTCGCAATCAGCCCCAGCATTTT.